These 13 T cell receptor beta chains originate from one sample sequenced in a study of identical twins. TCRdb re-derived calls from the 5' RACE reads in MiXCR, one entry per CDR3 protein. The sample lists some 230,000 distinct CDR3 sequences, around 6.5% occurring once. These data are also associated with another study on T cells expressing NK-cell markers.

Sequenced material: CD8+ T cells sorted from blood. Receptors were obtained from a woman between 18 and 30 years old in good health.

This clonotype has more than one count but fewer than ten. The rearrangement uses TRBV7-9 and TRBJ1-5; no clear D gene. Germline values: CDR1 SEHNR, CDR2 FQNEAQ (reference sequence). The CDR3 is made up of 13 amino acids. Trimming took off 4 bases at V and 7 bases at J, with 11 bases between the two ends. The CDR3 loop is CASSSATGQPQHF. In DNA form, the CDR3 reads TGTGCCAGCAGCTCGGCAACGGGGCAGCCCCAGCATTTT. Together with reference TRBV7-9 and TRBJ1-5, the CDR3 gives the full variable domain: DTGVSQNPRHKITKRGQNVTFRCDPISEHNRLYWYRQTLGQGPEFLTYFQNEAQLEKSRLLSDRFSAERPKGSFSTLEIQRTEQGDSAMYLCASSSATGQPQHFGDGTRLSIL.

This clonotype has a count of ten or more. The chain recombines TRBV20-1 with TRBJ2-7; 7 nucleotides line up with TRBD1. Unmatched junction bases numbered 9, after V lost 4 bases and J lost 6 bases. The V gene's germline CDR1 is DFQATT and CDR2 SNEGSKA (reference sequence). This CDR3 region has 13 residues. CDR3: CSAKGDSPLEQYF. As DNA, the CDR3 is TGCAGTGCTAAGGGGGACAGTCCCCTCGAGCAGTACTTC.

The sample holds many counts of this clonotype. The rearrangement links TRBV3-1 to TRBJ2-5; no clear D. The CDR3 covers 16 residues. The ends were cut back, 0 bases at V and 2 bases at J, with 13 bases in the middle. Germline-derived CDR1 and CDR2 are LGHDT and YNNKEL (reference sequence). CDR3 protein: CASSQELGELQETQYF. CDR3 nucleotide sequence: TGTGCCAGCAGCCAAGAATTAGGCGAGCTACAAGAGACCCAGTACTTC.

This clonotype has just a few counts. The chain uses TRBV7-3 and TRBJ1-1; D is perhaps TRBD1 (5 bases). This CDR3 is 13 amino acids long. Germline V CDR1 and CDR2: SGHTA, FQGTGA. V lost 5 bases to trimming and J lost 2 bases, with 9 bases between them. The CDR3 protein is CASSMTVNTEAFF. The CDR3 DNA reads as TGTGCCAGCAGCATGACAGTTAACACTGAAGCTTTCTTT. Based on the CDR3 plus reference TRBV7-3 and TRBJ1-1, the full variable domain is GAGVSQTPSNKVTEKGKYVELRCDPISGHTALYWYRQSLGQGPEFLIYFQGTGAADDSGLPNDRFFAVRPEGSVSTLKIQRTERGDSAVYLCASSMTVNTEAFFGQGTRLTVV.

This clonotype was seen ten or more times. This rearrangement joins TRBV7-8 to TRBJ2-5; 8 nucleotides align to TRBD1. CDR1 is SGHVS, CDR2 FQNEAQ, per germline. The CDR3 totals 13 residues. The junction had 2 bases not matched to a gene; V was cut back by 3 bases and J by 5 bases. CDR3 sequence reads: CASSFNRGETQYF. The CDR3 DNA sequence: TGTGCCAGCAGCTTTAACAGGGGGGAGACCCAGTACTTC.

This rearrangement joins TRBV3-1 to TRBJ2-1; D may match TRBD1 or TRBD2 (5 bases each). Germline values: CDR1 LGHDT, CDR2 YNNKEL (reference sequence). The CDR3 loop spans 15 amino acids. The V and J ends lost 2 bases and 4 bases respectively, with 12 bases between them. CDR3 nucleotide sequence: TGTGCCAGCAGCCAATTCTCTGGGGGATACAATGAGCAGTTCTTC. It specifies CASSQFSGGYNEQFF.

This clonotype was counted ten times or more. The genes are TRBV20-1 and TRBJ2-7; D gene unclear. This CDR3 spans 12 amino acids. The V and J ends lost 6 bases and 2 bases respectively, with 11 bases between them. Looked up from germline, CDR1 is DFQATT and CDR2 is SNEGSKA (reference sequence). In DNA, the CDR3 is TGCAGTGCGACCGGACGCGCCTACGAGCAGTACTTC. It codes for CSATGRAYEQYF.

The chain employs TRBV19 and TRBJ1-1; D gene ambiguous. The V gene lost 3 bases and the J gene lost 6 bases, with 11 bases spanning the gap. CDR1 is LNHDA, CDR2 SQIVND, per germline (reference sequence). The CDR3 totals 13 residues. The CDR3 region is CASSILKSSEAFF. The CDR3 DNA reads as TGTGCCAGTAGTATTTTAAAAAGCTCTGAAGCTTTCTTT. Full variable domain (outside the CDR3, taken from reference TRBV19 and TRBJ1-1): DGGITQSPKYLFRKEGQNVTLSCEQNLNHDAMYWYRQDPGQGLRLIYYSQIVNDFQKGDIAEGYSVSREKKESFPLTVTSAQKNPTAFYLCASSILKSSEAFFGQGTRLTVV.

As concerns this clonotype: A junction end diverges from the germline sequence, so it may reflect a read error. The chain uses TRBV13 and TRBJ2-2, with D maybe TRBD2 (6 bases). CDR3 size: 19 residues. CDR1 and CDR2 from the germline V gene are PRHDT and FYEKMQ (reference sequence). The CDR3 bases are TGTACCAGCAGCCCTATGTATGGAGCGGCCGTGGAGGGGTCCGGGGAGCTGTTTTTT. This translates into CTSSPMYGAAVEGSGELFF. Drawing the rest from reference TRBV13 and TRBJ2-2, the complete variable domain is AAGVIQSPRHLIKEKRETATLKCYPIPRHDTVYWYQQGPGQDPQFLISFYEKMQSDKGSIPDRFSAQQFSDYHSELNMSSLELGDSALYFCTSSPMYGAAVEGSGELFFGEGSRLTVL.

This clonotype came up a few times. The chain links TRBV4-3 to TRBJ2-7, with D possibly being TRBD1 (6 bases). The CDR3 loop spans 16 amino acids. Germline V gene lookup returns CDR1 LGHNA and CDR2 YSLEER. The germline V and J ends were trimmed by 0 bases and 3 bases, with 15 bases remaining between them. CDR3 sequence reads: CASSQETGHGSYEQYF. The DNA of the CDR3 is TGCGCCAGCAGCCAAGAAACGGGACACGGAAGCTACGAGCAGTACTTC.

The chain uses TRBV12-3 or TRBV12-4 and TRBJ2-1; D unresolved. The CDR3 sequence is 13 residues long. Trimming cost V 3 bases and J 4 bases, with 7 bases left between them. The chain's CDR3 is CASSFVGYNEQFF. The DNA of the CDR3 is TGTGCCAGCAGTTTTGTAGGGTACAATGAGCAGTTCTTC.

On this clonotype: A read error may account for a junction end that differs from germline. The gene calls are TRBV7-8 and TRBJ1-5; possible D gene TRBD1, 5 bases. Germline CDR1 reads SGHVS; CDR2 reads FQNEAQ. There are 15 residues in the CDR3. For the CDR3, the DNA is TGTGCCAGCATCTTAGGAGGGGCTTATAATCAGCCCCAGCATTTT. This gives the protein CASILGGAYNQPQHF.

This clonotype was recorded many times. The chain recombines TRBV12-3 or TRBV12-4 with TRBJ2-1, with a tentative D call TRBD2 (5 bases). Trimming removed 7 bases from V and 3 bases from J, with 7 bases in between. The CDR3 has 12 amino acids. DNA of the CDR3: TGTGCCAGCAAGGCGGGCTACAATGAGCAGTTCTTC. Protein: CASKAGYNEQFF.